The 29 T cell receptor beta chains below come from one sample, sequenced in a study of breast tumors, draining lymph nodes, adjacent tissues. Breast cancer patients provided tissue from their axillary draining lymph nodes. TCRdb fed the multiplex PCR reads into MiXCR, producing one record per CDR3 protein. The data show about 140,000 distinct CDR3 sequences, 30% to 35% seen once. Sequenced input: axillary lymph node tissue. The receptors stem from a female donor with breast cancer. Some clones in this sample may be carry-over from other donors' samples.

Note on this clonotype: This may arise from a read error, as a much more abundant clone is one base away. The chain is built from TRBV5-8 and TRBJ1-5; the D gene is possibly TRBD1 (5 bases). Germline V CDR1 and CDR2: SGHTS, YDEGEE. The CDR3 has 13 amino acids. For the CDR3, the DNA is TGTGCCAGCAGCTTCGACAGCACTCAGCCCCAGCATTTT. This translates into CASSFDSTQPQHF.

V gene TRBV2 combines with J gene TRBJ1-6; D gene ambiguous. This CDR3 is 15 amino acids long. From germline, CDR1 is SNHLY and CDR2 FYNNEI. Deletions cut 2 bases from V and 7 bases from J, with 12 bases between. The CDR3 nucleotides read TGTGCCAGCAGTGAATCTGGTCCTGGCAATTCACCCCTCCACTTT. It is translated as CASSESGPGNSPLHF.

Ten or more counts support this clonotype. This chain links TRBV7-9 with TRBJ2-3; 7 bases map to TRBD1. In germline, CDR1 is SEHNR, CDR2 FQNEAQ (reference sequence). This CDR3 comprises 14 residues. V dropped 4 bases and J dropped 4; count of bases not matched to a gene: 5. The CDR3 DNA is TGTGCCAGCAGCTCGACGGACAGGCCAGATACGCAGTATTTT. Its translation: CASSSTDRPDTQYF.

Ten or more counts support this clonotype. The gene calls are TRBV27 and TRBJ2-7; no clear D. This CDR3 has 10 residues. Trimming shortened V by 7 bases and J by 3 bases, and 4 bases separated the two germline ends. From germline, CDR1 is MNHEY and CDR2 SMNVEV (reference sequence). The CDR3 reads CASTDYEQYF. The CDR3 DNA reads as TGTGCCAGCACTGACTACGAGCAGTACTTC.

In this sample, this clonotype turned up many times. The chain is built from TRBV7-9 and TRBJ1-2; TRBD1 might be the D (5 bases). The germline V gene encodes CDR1 SEHNR and CDR2 FQNEAQ (reference sequence). V lost 0 bases, J lost 4 bases, and 9 bases lay in between. This CDR3 comprises 14 residues. The CDR3 DNA follows: TGTGCCAGCAGCTTAGCAGACAGCTTCTATGGCTACACCTTC. Amino acids: CASSLADSFYGYTF.

This clonotype has a count of ten or more. The genes are TRBV3-1 and TRBJ2-1; maybe TRBD2 (6 bases). Germline lookup yields CDR1 LGHDT and CDR2 YNNKEL (reference sequence). The CDR3 contains 16 residues. Trimming pared 1 base from V and 4 bases from J, leaving 14 bases between. The CDR3 DNA reads TGTGCCAGCAGCCAAGGAACGGGGAGGAGGTACAATGAGCAGTTCTTC. It encodes CASSQGTGRRYNEQFF.

This clonotype was found many times. The rearrangement joins TRBV2 to TRBJ1-2; maybe TRBD1 (5 bases). The CDR3 extends over 13 amino acids. Trimming stripped 8 bases from V and 5 bases from J, with 15 bases between. CDR1 and CDR2 (germline): SNHLY, FYNNEI. The CDR3 DNA reads TGTGCCAGCGGGGACGGGACGGGGTATGGCTACACCTTC. As protein: CASGDGTGYGYTF.

This sequence joins TRBV4-2 and TRBJ2-2, with 10 bases identical to TRBD1. Germline V gene data show CDR1 as LGHNA and CDR2 as YNFKEQ. This CDR3 region has 17 residues. V shed 4 bases, J shed 4 bases, and the junction held 9 bases outside the gene matches. CDR3 amino acids: CASSRATGGGSTGELFF. The CDR3 nucleotides are TGTGCCAGCAGCCGGGCGACAGGGGGCGGTAGCACCGGGGAGCTGTTTTTT.

The V and J genes are TRBV7-6 and TRBJ2-3; 13 nucleotides agree with TRBD2. CDR1 and CDR2 (germline): SGHVS, FNYEAQ. J was trimmed by 3 bases and V by 7 bases; bases with no gene match: 10. CDR3 size: 17 residues. Written as DNA, the CDR3 is TGTGCCAGCACTCGAGAGACTAGCGGGGGGAGAACAGATACGCAGTATTTT. Translating it yields CASTRETSGGRTDTQYF.

On this clonotype itself: It may be a read error: a sequence one base away is much more abundant. The chain links TRBV24-1 to TRBJ2-1; the D is unclear. Germline CDR1 reads KGHDR; CDR2 reads SFDVKD. This CDR3 region has 13 residues. CDR3 region: CATSDTRYSEQFF. CDR3 coding DNA: TGTGCCACCAGTGATACACGTTACAGTGAGCAGTTCTTC.

This clonotype was observed many times. Possible read error: a much larger clone is one base away. The V and J genes are TRBV7-9 and TRBJ2-3; 12 nucleotides line up with TRBD2. Germline CDR1 reads SEHNR; CDR2 reads FQNEAQ (reference sequence). CDR3 length equals 17 residues. The CDR3 reads CASSQTSGGPNTDPQYF. CDR3 coding DNA: TGTGCCAGCAGCCAAACTAGCGGGGGGCCGAATACAGATCCGCAGTATTTT.

This clonotype was found a few times. A read error may be the cause here, since a much bigger clone is one base away. The chain joins TRBV6-6 to TRBJ1-4; D not certain. Per the germline V gene, CDR1 is MNHNY and CDR2 is SVGAGI (reference sequence). V was shortened by 5 bases and J by 7 bases, with 23 bases between the two germline ends. The CDR3 extends over 17 amino acids. The CDR3 coding sequence is TGTGCCAGCAGTCCTGCCGTTGGGTCGAGGTTCGGTGAAAAACTGTTTTTT. Amino acids: CASSPAVGSRFGEKLFF.

The chain links TRBV7-9 to TRBJ1-1; a possible D gene is TRBD1 (5 bases). Per the germline V gene, CDR1 is SEHNR and CDR2 is FQNEAQ (reference sequence). Trimming stripped 5 bases from V and 1 base from J, with 14 bases between. This CDR3 region has 15 residues. In DNA, the CDR3 is TGTGCCAGCAGCCCCAGCCCGGGGGGGAACACTGAAGCTTTCTTT. It codes for CASSPSPGGNTEAFF.

In its sample, this clonotype was seen many times. V usage is TRBV28 and J usage is TRBJ1-5; 9 positions agree with TRBD1. The CDR3 runs to 12 residues. V trimming: 6 bases; J trimming: 15 bases; junction bases outside the gene matches: 9. Germline CDR1 reads MDHEN; CDR2 reads SYDVKM. CDR3 sequence (DNA): TGTGCCAGCAGCCTCCGGGACAGGGTACGGCATTTT. As protein: CASSLRDRVRHF.

This clonotype came up many times. This chain uses TRBV6-5 with TRBJ2-7; tentative D call: TRBD1 (7 bases). This CDR3 has 13 residues. Trimming stripped 6 bases from V and 2 bases from J, with 11 bases between. The germline CDR1 and CDR2 sequences are MNHEY and SVGAGI. This chain's CDR3 is CASSRGTAYEQYF. The CDR3 DNA follows: TGTGCCAGCAGCCGGGGGACAGCCTACGAGCAGTACTTC.

This clonotype has a count of ten or more. The chain combines TRBV18 with TRBJ1-2, with a tentative D call TRBD1 (6 bases). V was clipped by 5 bases and J by 6 bases, with 19 bases between them. The CDR3 runs to 15 residues. Germline V gene data show CDR1 as KGHSH and CDR2 as LQKENI. The CDR3 loop reads CASSVGTQAEDGYTF. The CDR3 DNA follows: TGTGCCAGCTCAGTCGGGACACAGGCTGAGGATGGCTACACCTTC.

J is TRBJ2-7 and V is TRBV24-1; tentatively, D is TRBD1 (6 bases). Germline V gene lookup returns CDR1 KGHDR and CDR2 SFDVKD. V was clipped by 1 base and J by 5 bases, with 26 bases between them. The CDR3 has 19 residues. CDR3 in DNA: TGTGCCACCAGTGATTTTAAGGGCAGGGGCCTTCTAGTTTCGGACGAGCAGTACGTC. This encodes CATSDFKGRGLLVSDEQYV.

V usage is TRBV7-2 and J usage is TRBJ2-5; 9 bases agree with TRBD1. After removal of 3 bases from V and 7 bases from J, the junction contained 9 bases not matched to a gene. In germline, CDR1 is SGHTA, CDR2 FQGNSA. The length of the CDR3 is 15 residues. The DNA of the CDR3 is TGTGCCAGCAGCTTTACAGGGGGCACCTCGGGGACCCAGTACTTC. Translated, it gives CASSFTGGTSGTQYF.

Many counts were recorded for this clonotype. The V and J genes are TRBV5-5 and TRBJ2-7, with TRBD1 matching over 7 bases. This CDR3 contains 15 residues. V was clipped by 0 bases and J by 3 bases; unmatched bases: 6. Germline-derived CDR1 and CDR2 are SGHKS and YYEKEE (reference sequence). In DNA, the CDR3 is TGTGCCAGCAGCTTGGGGGGGACAGATTACTACGAGCAGTACTTC. Translation: CASSLGGTDYYEQYF.

This clonotype was found many times. A much larger clone lies a single base off, so this may be a read error. The chain carries TRBV24-1 and TRBJ2-5; D is ambiguous. Germline lookup yields CDR1 KGHDR and CDR2 SFDVKD. The CDR3 consists of 12 residues. The CDR3 sequence is CTTSDFRETQYF. The DNA for the CDR3 is TGTACCACCAGTGATTTTCGGGAGACCCAGTACTTC.

This clonotype appeared many times. J is TRBJ2-7 and V is TRBV20-1; a possible D gene is TRBD2 (5 bases). CDR1 is DFQATT and CDR2 is SNEGSKA in the germline V gene (reference sequence). The CDR3 sequence is 15 residues long. Trimming removed 5 bases at V and 4 bases at J, with 21 bases between. The CDR3 sequence is CSAPELESIRYEQYF. The CDR3 nucleotides are TGCAGTGCTCCCGAACTAGAGTCGATCCGGTACGAGCAGTACTTC.

The chain couples TRBV6-5 to TRBJ1-1; tentatively, D is TRBD1 (5 bases). Germline CDR1 reads MNHEY; CDR2 reads SVGAGI. The CDR3 is 13 amino acids. V shed 7 bases and J shed 1 base, with 10 bases lying between them. The chain's CDR3 is CASTGRENTEAFF. As DNA, the CDR3 is TGTGCCAGCACGGGCAGGGAGAACACTGAAGCTTTCTTT.

The chain recombines TRBV19 with TRBJ1-6; D possibly corresponds to TRBD1 (6 bases). CDR3 length equals 15 residues. Germline values: CDR1 LNHDA, CDR2 SQIVND (reference sequence). Trimming took 4 bases from V and 6 from J, leaving 13 bases between them. CDR3 loop: CASSTGAGINSPLHF. CDR3 coding DNA: TGTGCCAGTAGTACGGGGGCAGGGATTAATTCACCCCTCCACTTT.

This clonotype has ten or more counts. The chain carries TRBV20-1 and TRBJ2-3; 9 nucleotides agree with TRBD2. Per germline, CDR1 DFQATT and CDR2 SNEGSKA (reference sequence). The CDR3 totals 15 residues. V lost 6 bases, J lost 3 bases, and 10 bases stayed unmatched. CDR3 nucleotide sequence: TGCAGTGCGCCGATAGCGGGGGATGGGACAGATACGCAGTATTTT. It yields the protein CSAPIAGDGTDTQYF.

This clonotype occurred many times. The chain carries TRBV3-1 and TRBJ2-5; D call uncertain. The length of the CDR3 is 13 residues. The V and J ends lost 1 base and 5 bases respectively, with 8 bases between them. The V gene's germline CDR1 is LGHDT and CDR2 YNNKEL (reference sequence). CDR3 loop: CASSQGRLETQYF. The CDR3 DNA follows: TGTGCCAGCAGCCAAGGGCGGTTGGAGACCCAGTACTTC.

At least ten counts were recorded for this clonotype. This may stem from a read error, because a much larger clone lies one nucleotide away. V gene TRBV7-9 combines with J gene TRBJ2-5; the D gene is possibly TRBD1 (6 bases). The CDR3 length is 15 residues. The germline V gene encodes CDR1 SEHNR and CDR2 FQNEAQ (reference sequence). This CDR3 reads CASSLAAAEQGIRHF. CDR3 sequence (DNA): TGTGCCAGCAGCTTAGCGGCTGCTGAACAGGGAATCCGTCACTTC.

The chain couples TRBV2 to TRBJ1-5, with 9 bases identical to TRBD1. Germline CDR1 reads SNHLY; CDR2 reads FYNNEI. This CDR3 spans 13 amino acids. With V trimmed by 6 bases and J by 6 bases, 3 bases remained unmatched. CDR3 amino acids: CASSGTGTQPQHF. The CDR3 DNA follows: TGTGCCAGCAGCGGGACAGGGACTCAGCCCCAGCATTTT.

As for this clonotype: One base away lies a much larger clone, so this may be a sequencing read error. This chain uses TRBV3-1 with TRBJ1-4, with no clear D. CDR3 length: 16 amino acids. V was trimmed by 1 base and J by 4 bases, leaving 13 bases between them. Germline lookup yields CDR1 LGHDT and CDR2 YNNKEL (reference sequence). The CDR3 sequence: CASSQGGGEHNEKLFF. The CDR3 DNA reads as TGTGCCAGCAGCCAAGGAGGTGGGGAGCATAATGAAAAACTGTTTTTT.

This clonotype was counted many times. The genes are TRBV7-3 and TRBJ1-2; no clear D. CDR1 and CDR2 from the germline V gene are SGHTA and FQGTGA. CDR3 length: 13 residues. V lost 2 bases and J lost 4, with 8 bases in between. CDR3 coding DNA: TGTGCCAGCAGCTTAGGATCCGGCTATGGCTACACCTTC. Residues: CASSLGSGYGYTF.